The 23 T cell receptor beta chains given below trace back to one sample, sequenced in a study of PD-1 blockade in classical Hodgkin lymphoma. Some clones are missing from TCRdb's copy, which holds only in-frame ones; the method was immunoSEQ multiplex PCR. The sample lists around 92,000 clones, approximately 83% occurring once. Time point denoted: cycle 4 day 1 (C4D1), after five to seven weeks of nivolumab. Relapse after autologous stem cell transplantation occurred in every patient, and brentuximab vedotin exposure varied. The specimen was peripheral blood mononuclear cells (PBMCs), collected before the fourth cycle of nivolumab. The receptors shown here come from a human donor with classical Hodgkin lymphoma.

The rearrangement joins TRBV7-9 to TRBJ2-1; no clear D gene. V lost 5 bases and J 6 bases, leaving 8 bases between the germline ends. Germline CDR1 SEHNR, CDR2 FQNEAQ (reference sequence). This CDR3 has 12 residues. Here the CDR3 reads CASSQQFNEQFF. The CDR3 bases are TGTGCCAGCAGCCAGCAGTTCAATGAGCAGTTCTTC.

This clone showed up just once. This chain connects TRBV5-1 to TRBJ2-5; unclear D gene. V was cut by 0 bases and J by 5 bases, with 11 bases left in between. CDR1 and CDR2 (germline): SGHRS, YFSETQ. This CDR3 spans 14 amino acids. The CDR3 is CASSLGDSSETQYF. Written as DNA, the CDR3 is TGCGCCAGCAGCTTGGGTGACTCCTCGGAGACCCAGTACTTC.

The V and J genes are TRBV9 and TRBJ2-2; D possibly corresponds to TRBD2 (6 bases). The V gene's germline CDR1 is SGDLS and CDR2 YYNGEE. Trimming shortened V by 0 bases and J by 6 bases, and 12 bases separated the two germline ends. This CDR3 region has 15 residues. This chain's CDR3 is CASSVDAGSSGELFF. CDR3 coding DNA: TGTGCCAGCAGCGTAGACGCCGGGAGTTCCGGGGAGCTGTTTTTT.

The CDR3 loop is CASSLGPGSYEQYF. The CDR3 DNA reads as TGTGCCAGCAGCTTGGGACCCGGCTCCTACGAGCAGTACTTC. The chain recombines TRBV5-6 with TRBJ2-7; D is unclear. CDR3 length: 14 residues. Germline lookup yields CDR1 SGHDT and CDR2 YYEEEE. V was shortened by 0 bases and J by 0 bases, with 7 bases between the two germline ends.

The chain employs TRBV5-4 and TRBJ2-7; 7 bases match TRBD2. CDR1 and CDR2 from the germline V gene are SGHNT and YYREEE (reference sequence). V was clipped by 3 bases and J by 4 bases; unmatched bases: 7. The CDR3 extends over 14 amino acids. The CDR3 spells CASSWGGRRYEQYF. The CDR3 DNA follows: TGTGCCAGCAGCTGGGGGGGGAGGAGGTACGAGCAGTACTTC.

The CDR3 sequence: CASSPYTNDGYEQYF. CDR3 in DNA: TGTGCCAGCAGCCCCTATACGAACGACGGTTACGAGCAGTACTTC. The genes are TRBV5-6 and TRBJ2-7; D is unclear. The CDR3 has 15 residues. The germline V gene has CDR1 SGHDT and CDR2 YYEEEE. Trimming took off 4 bases at V and 4 bases at J, with 18 bases between the two ends.

J is TRBJ1-5 and V is TRBV2; TRBD1 aligns across 7 bases. The CDR3 length is 16 residues. Germline V lookup: CDR1 SNHLY, CDR2 FYNNEI. V dropped 2 bases and J dropped 4; count of bases not matched to a gene: 8. CDR3 in amino acids: CASSEWSRGTNQPQHF. The CDR3 nucleotides read TGTGCCAGCAGTGAATGGTCCAGGGGGACAAATCAGCCCCAGCATTTT.

This clone occurred once. The genes are TRBV27 and TRBJ2-6, with D perhaps TRBD1 (6 bases). CDR1 and CDR2 from the germline V gene are MNHEY and SMNVEV (reference sequence). Between the trimmed V and J ends, which lost 5 bases and 4 bases, there was a span of 15 bases. CDR3 length equals 16 residues. The CDR3 reads CASSATDSQGANVLTF. DNA for the CDR3: TGTGCCAGCAGTGCGACGGACAGCCAGGGGGCCAACGTCCTGACTTTC. The variable domain in full, with the rest retrieved from reference TRBV27 and TRBJ2-6, is EAQVTQNPRYLITVTGKKLTVTCSQNMNHEYMSWYRQDPGLGLRQIYYSMNVEVTDKGDVPEGYKVSRKEKRNFPLILESPSPNQTSLYFCASSATDSQGANVLTFGAGSRLTVL.

The genes are TRBV10-3 and TRBJ1-2; D ambiguous. Deletions cut 0 bases from V and 5 bases from J, with 10 bases between. The germline CDR1 and CDR2 sequences are ENHRY and SYGVKD. The CDR3 is 14 amino acids. The CDR3 DNA sequence: TGTGCCATCAGTGAGTCGAGGCAGCAGTATGGCTACACCTTC. Residues: CAISESRQQYGYTF.

The chain recombines TRBV9 with TRBJ2-3; D might be TRBD1 (5 bases). The V end lost 5 bases, the J end lost 2 bases, and 6 bases lay between the germline ends. Germline CDR1 reads SGDLS; CDR2 reads YYNGEE. The CDR3 consists of 12 residues. CDR3 residues: CASRGHTDTQYF. The DNA for the CDR3 is TGTGCCAGCAGGGGGCACACAGATACGCAGTATTTT.

The chain carries TRBV29-1 and TRBJ2-7, with TRBD2 matching 10 bases. The germline gives CDR1 SQVTM, CDR2 ANQGSEA. J was trimmed by 4 bases and V by 2 bases; bases with no gene match: 5. CDR3 size: 14 residues. CDR3 DNA: TGCAGCGTTGAAATAGCTAGCGGGAGATACGAGCAGTACTTC. It codes for CSVEIASGRYEQYF.

The chain links TRBV4-2 to TRBJ2-7; a possible D gene is TRBD2 (6 bases). This CDR3 has 18 residues. Trimming removed 1 base at V and 2 bases at J, with 21 bases between. The germline CDR1 and CDR2 sequences are LGHNA and YNFKEQ. The CDR3 sequence is CASSQGSGLGLLAYEQYF. The DNA of the CDR3 is TGTGCCAGCAGCCAAGGAAGCGGGCTGGGACTCCTAGCCTACGAGCAGTACTTC.

This clone has only a few counts. CDR3 sequence reads: CASSLAAGGPNTQYF. The CDR3 DNA reads as TGTGCCAGCAGCTTAGCAGCGGGAGGGCCCAATACGCAGTATTTT. The J gene is TRBJ2-3, the V gene TRBV11-2, with TRBD2 matching 10 bases. V lost 1 base, J lost 7 bases, and 5 bases stayed unmatched. Germline lookup yields CDR1 SGHAT and CDR2 FQNNGV. The CDR3 length is 15 residues.

The J gene is TRBJ1-1, the V gene TRBV28; D unclear. Trimming shortened V by 6 bases and J by 1 base, and 15 bases separated the two germline ends. The CDR3 has 15 amino acids. Germline CDR1 and CDR2: MDHEN and SYDVKM. DNA of the CDR3: TGTGCCAGCAGGGATGGCGGCAGGCGGAACACTGAAGCTTTCTTT. Its translation: CASRDGGRRNTEAFF.

The V gene is TRBV7-8, the J gene TRBJ1-3; unclear D gene. Per the germline V gene, CDR1 is SGHVS and CDR2 is FQNEAQ. The CDR3 loop spans 16 amino acids. With 3 bases removed from V and 0 bases from J, the gap between germline ends came to 12 bases. The CDR3 coding sequence is TGTGCCAGCAGCTTCGTAGAAGCATACTCTGGAAACACCATATATTTT. Amino acids: CASSFVEAYSGNTIYF.

The gene calls are TRBV6-5 and TRBJ1-2; TRBD1 is a possible D gene (6 bases). The CDR3 consists of 13 residues. CDR1 MNHEY and CDR2 SVGAGI come from the germline V gene. Deletions cut 7 bases from V and 7 bases from J, with 16 bases between. CDR3 sequence: CASKQQGRSGYTF. The DNA of the CDR3 is TGTGCCAGCAAACAACAGGGACGGAGTGGCTACACCTTC.

This sequence joins TRBV15 and TRBJ1-2, with D possibly TRBD1 on 6 matching bases. Trimming left V 3 bases short and J 5 bases short, with 16 bases between. The germline gives CDR1 LNHNV, CDR2 YYDKDF (reference sequence). There are 15 residues in the CDR3. The CDR3 sequence is CATSSPFRDNYGYTF. The CDR3 DNA reads TGTGCCACCAGCAGCCCCTTCCGGGACAATTATGGCTACACCTTC.

The chain has TRBV5-4 and TRBJ2-6, with TRBD2 matching 8 bases. The CDR3 is made up of 17 amino acids. Per germline, CDR1 SGHNT and CDR2 YYREEE (reference sequence). Losses at the gene ends were 2 bases for V and 0 bases for J; bases not matched to a gene: 4. CDR3 sequence: CASSLGGGSSGANVLTF. The CDR3 DNA is TGTGCCAGCAGCTTAGGCGGGGGGAGCTCTGGGGCCAACGTCCTGACTTTC. Complete variable domain (other parts from reference TRBV5-4 and TRBJ2-6): ETGVTQSPTHLIKTRGQQVTLRCSSQSGHNTVSWYQQALGQGPQFIFQYYREEENGRGNFPPRFSGLQFPNYSSELNVNALELDDSALYLCASSLGGGSSGANVLTFGAGSRLTVL.

The V and J genes are TRBV19 and TRBJ1-2; maybe TRBD1 (5 bases). Per the germline V gene, CDR1 is LNHDA and CDR2 is SQIVND (reference sequence). The germline V and J ends were trimmed by 6 bases and 2 bases, with 19 bases remaining between them. This CDR3 comprises 16 residues. CDR3 nucleotide sequence: TGTGCCAGTAGCCCGAGGGGCACGAGACTCAACTATGGCTACACCTTC. Encoded protein: CASSPRGTRLNYGYTF. Based on the CDR3 plus reference TRBV19 and TRBJ1-2, the full variable domain is DGGITQSPKYLFRKEGQNVTLSCEQNLNHDAMYWYRQDPGQGLRLIYYSQIVNDFQKGDIAEGYSVSREKKESFPLTVTSAQKNPTAFYLCASSPRGTRLNYGYTFGSGTRLTVV.

The chain recombines TRBV4-2 with TRBJ2-1; the D gene is possibly TRBD2 (6 bases). This CDR3 contains 14 residues. Germline V lookup: CDR1 LGHNA, CDR2 YNFKEQ. V was pared by 1 base and J by 5 bases, with 9 bases between. The CDR3 is CASSQVSGDNEQFF. CDR3 nucleotides: TGTGCCAGCAGCCAAGTTAGCGGCGACAATGAGCAGTTCTTC.

Only a few counts were recorded for this clone. This chain joins TRBV6-6 and TRBJ1-5; TRBD1 is a possible D gene (6 bases). Germline V gives CDR1 MNHNY, CDR2 SVGAGI (reference sequence). V was trimmed by 1 base and J by 2 bases, leaving 12 bases between them. This CDR3 comprises 16 residues. CDR3 in amino acids: CASSYWGASGNQPQHF. In DNA, the CDR3 is TGTGCCAGCAGTTACTGGGGGGCTTCGGGCAATCAGCCCCAGCATTTT.

The V gene is TRBV18, the J gene TRBJ2-7, with TRBD1 matching 9 bases. V lost 5 bases and J lost 6; bases outside the gene matches: 11. Per the germline V gene, CDR1 is KGHSH and CDR2 is LQKENI. This CDR3 is 15 amino acids long. The chain's CDR3 is CASSKTGQGLSEQYF. In DNA, the CDR3 is TGTGCCAGCTCAAAAACGGGACAGGGTCTCTCCGAGCAGTACTTC.

The chain links TRBV5-5 to TRBJ1-2; 9 bases agree with TRBD1. Losses at the gene ends were 6 bases for V and 4 bases for J; bases not matched to a gene: 10. The CDR3 is 15 amino acids. The V gene's germline CDR1 is SGHKS and CDR2 YYEKEE (reference sequence). DNA of the CDR3: TGTGCCAGCACCAACTTACAGGGGGCTGCCTATGGCTACACCTTC. The encoded protein is CASTNLQGAAYGYTF.